This TCR beta chain was sequenced for a study of shared clonotypes between healthy human individuals. Donors had no recently reported acute infections or vaccinations and were HIV-negative. Study-level points and caveats: Compared with memory subsets, naive subsets generally had larger estimated richness. The sampled material consisted only of blood, and tissue repertoires are likely to differ.

In regard to this clone: Its antigen is as yet unknown.

For every subset, genomic DNA was evenly distributed across several immunoSEQ plates. Assay used: immunoSEQ multiplex PCR; TCRdb lists only in-frame clones, some missing. The sample lists millions of clones, around nine tenths occurring once. The germline V gene encodes CDR1 LNHDA and CDR2 SQIVND (reference sequence). V was trimmed by 5 bases and J by 6 bases, leaving 16 bases between them. The length of the CDR3 is 14 residues. This clonotype was sampled from a man aged 18 to 35 in good health. The rearrangement uses TRBV19 and TRBJ1-1; D remains ambiguous. Sequencing was carried out using naive CD4+ T cells sorted from blood. Stated subset: CD45RA+ positively selected. The CDR3 DNA is TGTGCCAGTAGTCCTCTTGAGGGAAGGGCTGAAGCTTTCTTT. Translated: CASSPLEGRAEAFF. The whole variable domain, remainder taken from reference TRBV19 and TRBJ1-1, is DGGITQSPKYLFRKEGQNVTLSCEQNLNHDAMYWYRQDPGQGLRLIYYSQIVNDFQKGDIAEGYSVSREKKESFPLTVTSAQKNPTAFYLCASSPLEGRAEAFFGQGTRLTVV.